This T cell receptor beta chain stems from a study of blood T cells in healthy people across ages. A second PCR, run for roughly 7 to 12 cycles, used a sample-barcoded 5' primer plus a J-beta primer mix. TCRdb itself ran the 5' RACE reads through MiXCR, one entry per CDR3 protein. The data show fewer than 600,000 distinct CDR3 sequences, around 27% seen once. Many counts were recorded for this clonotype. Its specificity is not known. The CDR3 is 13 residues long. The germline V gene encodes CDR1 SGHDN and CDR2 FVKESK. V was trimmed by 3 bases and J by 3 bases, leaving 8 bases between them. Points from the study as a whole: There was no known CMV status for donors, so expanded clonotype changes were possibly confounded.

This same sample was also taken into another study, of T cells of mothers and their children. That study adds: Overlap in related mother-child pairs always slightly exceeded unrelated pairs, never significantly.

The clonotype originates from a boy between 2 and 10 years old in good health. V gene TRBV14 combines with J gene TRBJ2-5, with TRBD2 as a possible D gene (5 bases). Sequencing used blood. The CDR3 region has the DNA TGTGCCAGCAGCCATCCAGCGGAAGAGACCCAGTACTTC. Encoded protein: CASSHPAEETQYF.